The 18 T cell receptor beta chains given below trace back to one sample, sequenced in a study of T-cell reconstitution after alpha-beta-depleted transplantation in children. Unique molecular identifiers were used to barcode this TCRbeta library. TCRdb passed the PCR reads through MiXCR, listing each CDR3 protein once. The sample carries about 460,000 distinct CDR3 sequences, about an eighth recorded once. The sample here was PBMCs, mostly from graft donor cells, taken 180 days after TCRalphabeta/CD19-depleted stem cell transplant. The origin of the receptors is a female patient younger than 10 who had a stem cell transplant for aplastic anemia, so the T cells may come from the graft donor.

This clonotype has at least ten counts. The chain employs TRBV20-1 and TRBJ2-4; possibly TRBD2 for D (5 bases). This CDR3 is built from 14 residues. V was trimmed by 2 bases and J by 5 bases, leaving 13 bases between them. Per the germline V gene, CDR1 is DFQATT and CDR2 is SNEGSKA (reference sequence). This CDR3 reads CSARIPGVQNIQYF. DNA of the CDR3: TGCAGTGCTAGAATCCCCGGGGTCCAAAACATTCAGTACTTC.

The chain is built from TRBV20-1 and TRBJ1-2; D not resolved. V was pared by 7 bases and J by 0 bases, with 9 bases between. Germline-derived CDR1 and CDR2 are DFQATT and SNEGSKA (reference sequence). This CDR3 has 12 residues. The DNA of the CDR3 is TGCAGTGTTCCGGGAGCTAACTATGGCTACACCTTC. This sequence encodes CSVPGANYGYTF.

This clonotype was seen a few times. The CDR3 loop reads CASSSGLALNEQFF. CDR3 DNA sequence: TGTGCCAGCAGCTCAGGACTAGCACTCAATGAGCAGTTCTTC. The chain has TRBV7-2 and TRBJ2-1; 8 bases are shared with TRBD2. CDR1 is SGHTA and CDR2 is FQGNSA in the germline V gene. The CDR3 is made up of 14 amino acids. The trim removed 4 bases at V and 6 bases at J, leaving 5 bases unmatched.

This clonotype was observed a handful of times. The CDR3 protein is CASLRLSGLQETQYF. The CDR3 nucleotides are TGTGCCAGTTTAAGGTTGAGCGGGCTTCAAGAGACCCAGTACTTC. J is TRBJ2-5 and V is TRBV28, with a weak D call TRBD2 (6 bases). Germline V gives CDR1 MDHEN, CDR2 SYDVKM. The ends were cut back, 9 bases at V and 2 bases at J, with 19 bases in the middle. The CDR3 is 15 residues long.

This clonotype has only a few counts. The V and J genes are TRBV12-3 or TRBV12-4 and TRBJ1-1; TRBD1 agrees at 9 bases. Losses at the gene ends were 6 bases for V and 5 bases for J; bases not matched to a gene: 4. This CDR3 has 13 amino acids. The CDR3 DNA reads TGTGCCAGCAGCGGGACAGGGAAGACTGAAGCTTTCTTT. As protein: CASSGTGKTEAFF.

This clonotype has more than one count but fewer than ten. The chain combines TRBV20-1 with TRBJ1-2; D remains ambiguous. Germline V gives CDR1 DFQATT, CDR2 SNEGSKA (reference sequence). This CDR3 comprises 12 residues. Trimming stripped 0 bases from V and 8 bases from J, with 10 bases between. The CDR3 spells CSARDRAPGYTF. DNA for the CDR3: TGCAGTGCTAGAGATAGGGCGCCAGGCTACACCTTC.

DNA of the CDR3: TGTGCCAGTAGTATATCCCCGGGACAGGGGTTCCCCAATGAGCAGTTCTTC. Protein product: CASSISPGQGFPNEQFF. V usage is TRBV19 and J usage is TRBJ2-1; 10 bases are shared with TRBD1. From germline, CDR1 is LNHDA and CDR2 SQIVND (reference sequence). This CDR3 comprises 17 residues. Trimming took 2 bases from V and 6 from J; bases not matched to a gene: 10. The complete variable domain, with remaining parts taken from reference TRBV19 and TRBJ2-1, reads DGGITQSPKYLFRKEGQNVTLSCEQNLNHDAMYWYRQDPGQGLRLIYYSQIVNDFQKGDIAEGYSVSREKKESFPLTVTSAQKNPTAFYLCASSISPGQGFPNEQFFGPGTRLTVL.

In its sample, this clonotype was seen a few times. J is TRBJ1-4 and V is TRBV6-5, with D tentatively TRBD1 (6 bases). The CDR3 contains 15 residues. V was clipped by 1 base and J by 8 bases, with 14 bases between them. CDR1 is MNHEY, CDR2 SVGAGI, per germline. The CDR3: CASSYLGAWGEKLFF. Here the CDR3 DNA reads TGTGCCAGCAGTTACTTGGGGGCCTGGGGAGAAAAACTGTTTTTT.

The chain links TRBV6-2 or TRBV6-3 to TRBJ2-7, with D possibly called TRBD1 or TRBD2 (5 bases each). Trimming shortened V by 6 bases and J by 9 bases, and 12 bases separated the two germline ends. Germline values: CDR1 MNHEY, CDR2 SVGEGT. This CDR3 comprises 11 residues. The DNA for the CDR3 is TGTGCCAGCAGCTCCCGGGGCGGGCAGTACGTC. Amino acid sequence: CASSSRGGQYV.

The chain recombines TRBV18 with TRBJ2-7, with D tentatively TRBD2 (5 bases). Trimming removed 8 bases at V and 4 bases at J, with 9 bases between. This CDR3 spans 11 amino acids. The germline V gene has CDR1 KGHSH and CDR2 LQKENI. The chain's CDR3 is CASAEGYEQYF. The CDR3 region has the DNA TGTGCCAGCGCAGAGGGTTACGAGCAGTACTTC.

This clonotype has only a few counts. The chain employs TRBV5-6 and TRBJ2-7, with a tentative D call TRBD2 (5 bases). CDR3 size: 13 residues. CDR1 and CDR2 (germline): SGHDT, YYEEEE. The V gene lost 4 bases and the J gene lost 2 bases, with 10 bases spanning the gap. The CDR3 sequence is CASSVTGTYEQYF. CDR3 DNA sequence: TGTGCCAGCAGCGTAACCGGGACCTACGAGCAGTACTTC.

This clonotype was detected ten times or more. This rearrangement joins TRBV20-1 to TRBJ2-3; D gene unclear. The CDR3 contains 14 residues. The V end lost 6 bases, the J end lost 0 bases, and 13 bases lay between the germline ends. Germline V CDR1 and CDR2: DFQATT, SNEGSKA (reference sequence). CDR3 loop: CSARRDLSTDTQYF. The CDR3, as DNA: TGCAGTGCCAGACGCGACTTGAGCACAGATACGCAGTATTTT.

This clonotype was observed a few times. The chain has TRBV5-1 and TRBJ1-4; TRBD1 might be the D (6 bases). The CDR3 consists of 14 residues. Germline loops: CDR1 SGHRS, CDR2 YFSETQ. V lost 4 bases and J 7 bases, leaving 14 bases between the germline ends. CDR3 region: CASSTRGLLEKLFF. The CDR3 DNA sequence: TGCGCCAGCAGCACCAGGGGCCTTCTTGAAAAACTGTTTTTT.

The rearrangement uses TRBV25-1 and TRBJ1-1; tentative D call: TRBD1 (5 bases). V gave up 5 bases and J gave up 5 bases, with 18 bases separating them. The CDR3 consists of 15 residues. Germline V gene lookup returns CDR1 MGHDK and CDR2 SYGVNS. CDR3 in amino acids: CASSPRAGSRTEAFF. The CDR3 DNA reads as TGTGCCAGCAGTCCCCGGGCAGGGTCGAGGACTGAAGCTTTCTTT.

This clonotype was detected many times. This rearrangement joins TRBV5-1 to TRBJ2-5; 10 bases match TRBD1. The CDR3 spans 14 residues. Germline V CDR1 and CDR2: SGHRS, YFSETQ. V dropped 4 bases and J dropped 4; count of bases not matched to a gene: 4. CDR3 residues: CASSGGQGPETQYF. Here the CDR3 DNA reads TGCGCCAGCAGCGGGGGACAGGGGCCAGAGACCCAGTACTTC. The whole variable domain, remainder taken from reference TRBV5-1 and TRBJ2-5, is KAGVTQTPRYLIKTRGQQVTLSCSPISGHRSVSWYQQTPGQGLQFLFEYFSETQRNKGNFPGRFSGRQFSNSRSEMNVSTLELGDSALYLCASSGGQGPETQYFGPGTRLLVL.

The chain links TRBV15 to TRBJ2-7, with 10 bases that match TRBD2. In germline, CDR1 is LNHNV, CDR2 YYDKDF (reference sequence). The CDR3 consists of 15 residues. Losses at the gene ends were 1 base for V and 8 bases for J; bases not matched to a gene: 8. CDR3 DNA sequence: TGTGCCACCAGCAGAGCGAGGCTAGCGGGAGAGAAGCAGTACTTC. Amino acid sequence: CATSRARLAGEKQYF.

This chain connects TRBV10-3 to TRBJ1-2; D ambiguous. Trimming left V 0 bases short and J 7 bases short, with 6 bases between. Germline CDR1 and CDR2: ENHRY and SYGVKD. CDR3 size: 12 residues. Here the CDR3 reads CAISESNGGYTF. CDR3 sequence (DNA): TGTGCCATCAGTGAGTCGAACGGTGGCTACACCTTC.

This chain uses TRBV28 with TRBJ2-1, with D perhaps TRBD1 or TRBD2 (5 bases each). The germline V gene has CDR1 MDHEN and CDR2 SYDVKM. Trimming removed 8 bases at V and 10 bases at J, with 9 bases between. The CDR3 runs 10 residues. DNA for the CDR3: TGTGCCAGCTTCTGGGGGGAGCAGTTCTTC. Translating gives CASFWGEQFF.